This entry describes one TCR beta chain. In the source study's methods: Reference gene primers were amplified, and this amplification served to estimate nucleated cell counts. TCRdb's table, derived via immunoSEQ multiplex PCR, lists solely in-frame clones and lacks some. V, J and clone size derive from that table, while D and trimming were established from the DNA sequence. Of approximately 63,000 clones listed, about nine tenths are singletons. These data belong to a study of blood T cell repertoires in COVID-19. Study-wide background: COVID-19 samples, acute and convalescent, were from the United States, Italy and Spain. PBMCs, B-cell-depleted T cells, or T cells were the source of the cDNA or gDNA that made up the material.

V was clipped by 2 bases and J by 0 bases, with 6 bases between them. There are 14 residues in the CDR3. Germline values: CDR1 KGHSH, CDR2 LQKENI. Sequenced input: peripheral blood. The chain is built from TRBV18 and TRBJ2-3, with D unresolved. This receptor was identified in a human donor in a cohort sampled during active COVID-19. CDR3 bases: TGTGCCAGCTCACCAGCGGCTAGCACAGATACGCAGTATTTT. Residues: CASSPAASTDTQYF.